This TCR beta chain was sequenced during a study of human T cells and chemical hapten exposure. As for the study in general: Patch tests delivered 0.01% DPC to the upper back and were evaluated at 6 days. General study findings and limits: Sensitizing with DPC caused no change in TCRs above 1 in 1000 frequency. Clustering by CDR3 similarity yielded significantly more large clusters from expanded TCRs than controls.

This clonotype was observed at least ten times. The antigen remains undetermined. TCRdb analysed the RACE reads with MiXCR anew, one entry per CDR3 protein. The table includes approximately 52,000 distinct CDR3 sequences, 9.4% detected once. The CDR3 is 13 amino acids. The germline gives CDR1 MNHEY, CDR2 SVGEGT. J was trimmed by 10 bases and V by 7 bases; bases with no gene match: 11. Time point of the sample: pre-sensitization, week 0. Described treatment: therapeutic diphenylcyclopropenone sensitization with weekly scalp DPC. This rearrangement joins TRBV6-2 or TRBV6-3 to TRBJ2-5; 8 bases fit TRBD1. The TCR was taken from a woman aged 40 to 50 with alopecia areata. Some clones in this sample may be carry-over from other donors' samples. Sequences were derived from whole blood, sampled in connection with sensitization to the hapten diphenylcyclopropenone (DPC). Written as DNA, the CDR3 is TGTGCCAGCAAATTTACTGACAGGGGTGACCAGTACTTC. This encodes CASKFTDRGDQYF.